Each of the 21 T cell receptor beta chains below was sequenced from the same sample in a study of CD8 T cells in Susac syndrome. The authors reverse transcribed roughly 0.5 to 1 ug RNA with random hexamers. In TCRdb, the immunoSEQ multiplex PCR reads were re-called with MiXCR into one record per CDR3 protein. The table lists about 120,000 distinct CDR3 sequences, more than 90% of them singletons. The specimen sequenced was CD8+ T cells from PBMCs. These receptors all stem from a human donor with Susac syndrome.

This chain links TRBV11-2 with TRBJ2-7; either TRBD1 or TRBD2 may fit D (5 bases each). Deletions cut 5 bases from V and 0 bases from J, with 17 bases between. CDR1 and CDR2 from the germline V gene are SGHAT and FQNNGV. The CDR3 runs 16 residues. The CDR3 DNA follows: TGTGCCAGCAGCCCAATGGGGCAGCGGAGCTCCTACGAGCAGTACTTC. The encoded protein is CASSPMGQRSSYEQYF.

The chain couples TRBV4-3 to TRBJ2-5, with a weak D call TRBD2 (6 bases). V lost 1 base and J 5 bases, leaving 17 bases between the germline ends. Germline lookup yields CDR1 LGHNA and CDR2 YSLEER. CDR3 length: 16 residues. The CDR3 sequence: CASSQGGGSVQETQYF. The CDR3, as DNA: TGCGCCAGCAGCCAAGGTGGAGGGTCGGTCCAGGAGACCCAGTACTTC.

The CDR3 here is CASSPTSGSTYEQYF. As DNA, the CDR3 is TGTGCCAGCAGCCCAACTAGCGGCAGTACCTACGAGCAGTACTTC. The V gene is TRBV7-9, the J gene TRBJ2-7; TRBD2 matches 8 bases. Germline-derived CDR1 and CDR2 are SEHNR and FQNEAQ (reference sequence). The CDR3 runs 15 residues. V lost 5 bases, J lost 2 bases, and 8 bases stayed unmatched.

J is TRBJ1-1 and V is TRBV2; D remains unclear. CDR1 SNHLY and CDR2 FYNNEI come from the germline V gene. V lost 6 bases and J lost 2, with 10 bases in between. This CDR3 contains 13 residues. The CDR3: CASRYQFNTEAFF. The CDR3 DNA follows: TGTGCCAGCAGATACCAGTTTAACACTGAAGCTTTCTTT. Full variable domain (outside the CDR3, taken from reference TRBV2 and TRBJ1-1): EPEVTQTPSHQVTQMGQEVILRCVPISNHLYFYWYRQILGQKVEFLVSFYNNEISEKSEIFDDQFSVERPDGSNFTLKIRSTKLEDSAMYFCASRYQFNTEAFFGQGTRLTVV.

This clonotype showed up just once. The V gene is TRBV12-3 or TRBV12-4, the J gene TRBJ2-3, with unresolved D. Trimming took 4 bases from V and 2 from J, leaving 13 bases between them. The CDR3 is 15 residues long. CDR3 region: CASSSYQSYTDTQYF. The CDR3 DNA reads TGTGCCAGCAGTTCATACCAGTCTTACACAGATACGCAGTATTTT.

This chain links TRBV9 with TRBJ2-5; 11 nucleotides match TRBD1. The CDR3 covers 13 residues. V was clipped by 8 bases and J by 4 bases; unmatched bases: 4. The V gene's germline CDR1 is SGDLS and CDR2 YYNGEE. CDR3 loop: CASSGQGGETQYF. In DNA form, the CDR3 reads TGTGCCAGTTCGGGACAGGGGGGAGAGACCCAGTACTTC. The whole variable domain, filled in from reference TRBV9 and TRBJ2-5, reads DSGVTQTPKHLITATGQRVTLRCSPRSGDLSVYWYQQSLDQGLQFLIQYYNGEERAKGNILERFSAQQFPDLHSELNLSSLELGDSALYFCASSGQGGETQYFGPGTRLLVL.

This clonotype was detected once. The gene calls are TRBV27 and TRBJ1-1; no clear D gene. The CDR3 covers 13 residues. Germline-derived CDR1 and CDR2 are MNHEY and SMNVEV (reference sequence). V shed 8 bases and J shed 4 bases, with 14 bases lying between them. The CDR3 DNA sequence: TGTGCCAGCCAGAGGGCTACGGGCACTGAAGCTTTCTTT. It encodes CASQRATGTEAFF.

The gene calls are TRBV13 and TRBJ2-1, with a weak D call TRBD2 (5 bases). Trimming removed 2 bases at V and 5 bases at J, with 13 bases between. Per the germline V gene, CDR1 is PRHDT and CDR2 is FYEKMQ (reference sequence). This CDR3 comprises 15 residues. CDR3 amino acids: CASSLRGSRDNEQFF. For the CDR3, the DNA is TGTGCCAGCAGCTTACGAGGGAGTAGGGACAATGAGCAGTTCTTC.

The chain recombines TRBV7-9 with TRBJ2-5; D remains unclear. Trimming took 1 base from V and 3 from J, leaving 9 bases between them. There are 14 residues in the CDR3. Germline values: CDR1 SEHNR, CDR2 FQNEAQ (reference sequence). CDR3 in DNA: TGTGCCAGCAGCTTAGTGGGAATAGAAGAGACCCAGTACTTC. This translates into CASSLVGIEETQYF.

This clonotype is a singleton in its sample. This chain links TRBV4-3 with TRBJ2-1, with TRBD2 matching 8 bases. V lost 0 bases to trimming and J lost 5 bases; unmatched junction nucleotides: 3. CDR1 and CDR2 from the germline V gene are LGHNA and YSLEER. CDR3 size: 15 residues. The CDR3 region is CASSQDSGKHNEQFF. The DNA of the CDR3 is TGCGCCAGCAGCCAAGATAGCGGGAAGCACAATGAGCAGTTCTTC.

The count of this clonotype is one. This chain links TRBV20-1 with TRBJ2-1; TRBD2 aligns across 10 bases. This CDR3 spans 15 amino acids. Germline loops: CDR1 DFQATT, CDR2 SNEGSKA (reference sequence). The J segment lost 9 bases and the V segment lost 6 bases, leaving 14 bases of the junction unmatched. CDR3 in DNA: TGCAGTGCAAAAACCGGGACTAGCGTGAATTGTGAGCAGTTCTTC. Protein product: CSAKTGTSVNCEQFF.

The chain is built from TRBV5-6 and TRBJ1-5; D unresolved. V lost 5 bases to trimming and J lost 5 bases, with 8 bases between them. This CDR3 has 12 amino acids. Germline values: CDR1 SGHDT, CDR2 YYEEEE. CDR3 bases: TGTGCCAGCAGTTACGGGGATCAGCCCCAGCATTTT. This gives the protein CASSYGDQPQHF.

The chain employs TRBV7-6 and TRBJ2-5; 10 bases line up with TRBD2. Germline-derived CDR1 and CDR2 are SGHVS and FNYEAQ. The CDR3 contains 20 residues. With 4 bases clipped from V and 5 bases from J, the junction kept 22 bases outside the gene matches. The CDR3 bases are TGTGCCAGCAGCTCCCCCGAAGAAAGCGGGAGGGCCTTCAGAGGGGAGACCCAGTACTTC. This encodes CASSSPEESGRAFRGETQYF. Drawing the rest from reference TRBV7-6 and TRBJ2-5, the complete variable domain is GAGVSQSPRYKVTKRGQDVALRCDPISGHVSLYWYRQALGQGPEFLTYFNYEAQQDKSGLPNDRFSAERPEGSISTLTIQRTEQRDSAMYRCASSSPEESGRAFRGETQYFGPGTRLLVL.

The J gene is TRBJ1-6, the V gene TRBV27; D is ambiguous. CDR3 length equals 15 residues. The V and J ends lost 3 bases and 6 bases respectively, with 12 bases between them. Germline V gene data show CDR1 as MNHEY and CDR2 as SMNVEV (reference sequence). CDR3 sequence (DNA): TGTGCCAGCAGTTTGACCCTTGCCGGTAATTCACCCCTCCACTTT. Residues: CASSLTLAGNSPLHF.

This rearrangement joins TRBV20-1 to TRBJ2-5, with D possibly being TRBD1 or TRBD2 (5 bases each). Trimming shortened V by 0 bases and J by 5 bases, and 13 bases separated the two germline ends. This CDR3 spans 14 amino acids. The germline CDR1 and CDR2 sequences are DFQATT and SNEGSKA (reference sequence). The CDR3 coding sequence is TGCAGTGCTAGAGACGGGGCAGGGCGGGAGACCCAGTACTTC. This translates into CSARDGAGRETQYF.

DNA for the CDR3: TGTGCCTGGAGTACAGGGGGATACACTGAAGCTTTCTTT. Translated: CAWSTGGYTEAFF. V is TRBV30 and J is TRBJ1-1, with 8 nucleotides matching TRBD1. Germline CDR1 and CDR2: GTSNPN and SVGIG (reference sequence). This CDR3 has 13 amino acids. V lost 2 bases and J lost 3; bases outside the gene matches: 2.

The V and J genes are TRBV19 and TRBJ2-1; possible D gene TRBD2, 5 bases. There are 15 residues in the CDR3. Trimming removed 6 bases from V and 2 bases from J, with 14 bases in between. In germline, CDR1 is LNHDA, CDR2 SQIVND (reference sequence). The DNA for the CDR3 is TGTGCCAGTAGACTAGGGTTGGGGACCTACAATGAGCAGTTCTTC. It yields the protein CASRLGLGTYNEQFF.

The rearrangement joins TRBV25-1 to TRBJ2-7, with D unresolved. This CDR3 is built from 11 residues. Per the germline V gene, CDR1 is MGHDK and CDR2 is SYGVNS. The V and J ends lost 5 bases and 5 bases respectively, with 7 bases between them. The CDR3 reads CASSRIHEQYF. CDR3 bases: TGTGCCAGCAGTAGAATCCACGAGCAGTACTTC.

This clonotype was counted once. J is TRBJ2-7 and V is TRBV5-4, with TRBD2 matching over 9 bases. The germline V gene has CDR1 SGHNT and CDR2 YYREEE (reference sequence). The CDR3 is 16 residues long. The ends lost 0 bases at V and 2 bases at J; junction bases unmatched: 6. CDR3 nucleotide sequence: TGTGCCAGCAGCTTGGCCCTAGCGGGGACCCCCTACGAGCAGTACTTC. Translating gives CASSLALAGTPYEQYF.

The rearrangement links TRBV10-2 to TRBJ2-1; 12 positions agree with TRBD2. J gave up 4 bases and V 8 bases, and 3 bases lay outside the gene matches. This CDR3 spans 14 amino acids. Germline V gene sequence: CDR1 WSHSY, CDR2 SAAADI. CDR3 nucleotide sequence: TGCGCCAGCTTGACTAGCGGGGGTTACAATGAGCAGTTCTTC. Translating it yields CASLTSGGYNEQFF.

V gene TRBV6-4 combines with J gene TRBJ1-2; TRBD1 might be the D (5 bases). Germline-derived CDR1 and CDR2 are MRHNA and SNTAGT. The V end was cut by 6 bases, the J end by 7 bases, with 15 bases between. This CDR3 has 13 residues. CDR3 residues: CASSAGPERGYTF. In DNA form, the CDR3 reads TGTGCCAGCAGCGCGGGACCGGAGCGTGGCTACACCTTC.